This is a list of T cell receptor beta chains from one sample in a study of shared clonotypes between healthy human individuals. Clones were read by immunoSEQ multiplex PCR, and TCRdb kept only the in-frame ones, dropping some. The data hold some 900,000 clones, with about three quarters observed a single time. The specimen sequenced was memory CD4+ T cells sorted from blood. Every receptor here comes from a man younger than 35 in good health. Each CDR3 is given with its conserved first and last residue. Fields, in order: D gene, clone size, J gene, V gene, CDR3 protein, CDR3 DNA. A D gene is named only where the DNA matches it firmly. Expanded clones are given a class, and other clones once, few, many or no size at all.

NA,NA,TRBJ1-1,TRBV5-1,CASSLAANTEAFF,TGCGCCAGCAGCCTGGCAGCTAACACTGAAGCTTTCTTT
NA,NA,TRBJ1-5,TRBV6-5,CASSSLAGQPQHF,TGTGCCAGCAGTTCCTTGGCGGGCCAGCCCCAGCATTTT
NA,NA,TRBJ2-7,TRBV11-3,CASSLAGTGSYEQYF,TGTGCCAGCAGCTTAGCAGGAACAGGTTCCTACGAGCAGTACTTC
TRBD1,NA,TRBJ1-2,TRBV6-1,CASRESGTANYGYTF,TGTGCCAGCAGGGAATCCGGGACAGCTAACTATGGCTACACCTTC
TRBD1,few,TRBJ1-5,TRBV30,CAWSGQGAGQPQHF,TGTGCCTGGAGTGGACAGGGGGCGGGCCAGCCCCAGCATTTT
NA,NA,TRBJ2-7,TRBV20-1,CSARDRTGSYF,TGCAGTGCTAGAGATCGAACGGGGTCGTACTTC
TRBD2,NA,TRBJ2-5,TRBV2,CASRLAETQYF,TGTGCCAGCCGACTAGCCGAGACCCAGTACTTC
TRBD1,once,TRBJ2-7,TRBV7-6,CASSAAGGGEQYF,TGTGCCAGCAGCGCGGCAGGGGGCGGCGAGCAGTACTTC
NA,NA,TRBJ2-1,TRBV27,CASSWAGATYNEQFF,TGTGCCAGCAGTTGGGCGGGGGCTACGTACAATGAGCAGTTCTTC
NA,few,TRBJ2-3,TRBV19,CASSPPESVNTQYF,TGTGCCAGTTCGCCCCCCGAGAGTGTAAATACGCAGTATTTT
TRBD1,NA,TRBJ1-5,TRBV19,CASSITGGSDQPQHF,TGTGCCAGTAGTATAACAGGGGGCAGCGATCAGCCCCAGCATTTT
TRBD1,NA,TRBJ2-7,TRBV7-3,CASSPGQGAVYEQYF,TGTGCCAGCAGCCCAGGACAGGGGGCGGTGTACGAGCAGTACTTC
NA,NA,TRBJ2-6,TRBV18,CASSPLGGNSGANVLTF,TGTGCCAGCTCACCGTTAGGCGGCAACTCTGGGGCCAACGTCCTGACTTTC
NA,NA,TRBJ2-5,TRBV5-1,CASSLGGSQETQYF,TGCGCCAGCAGCTTGGGGGGTTCCCAAGAGACCCAGTACTTC
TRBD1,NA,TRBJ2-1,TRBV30,CAWSGQGGFNEQFF,TGTGCCTGGAGTGGACAGGGGGGCTTCAATGAGCAGTTCTTC
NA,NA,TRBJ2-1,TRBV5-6,CASSLSGSPLVEQFF,TGTGCCAGCAGCTTGAGCGGCTCCCCCTTGGTTGAGCAGTTCTTC
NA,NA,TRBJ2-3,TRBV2,CASSVSRVTDTQYF,TGTGCCAGCAGTGTATCCAGGGTGACAGATACGCAGTATTTT
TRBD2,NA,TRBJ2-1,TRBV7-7,CASSFGTSGHEQFF,TGTGCTAGCAGCTTTGGGACTAGCGGACATGAGCAGTTCTTC
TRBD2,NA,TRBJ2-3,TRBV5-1,CASSPGLAGGRSTTDTQYF,TGCGCCAGCAGCCCCGGACTAGCGGGGGGCCGGTCTACCACAGATACGCAGTATTTT
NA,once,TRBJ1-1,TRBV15,CATSRLMDTEAFF,TGTGCCACCAGCCGCCTCATGGACACTGAAGCTTTCTTT
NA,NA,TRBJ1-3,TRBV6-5,CASSSSGPISGNTIYF,TGTGCCAGCAGTTCGTCAGGACCTATCTCTGGAAACACCATATATTTT
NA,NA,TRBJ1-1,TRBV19,CASSYLAGNTEAFF,TGTGCCAGTAGTTATTTGGCAGGGAACACTGAAGCTTTCTTT
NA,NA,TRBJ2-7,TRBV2,CASSPDSGEQYF,TGTGCCAGCAGTCCGGACTCAGGCGAGCAGTACTTC
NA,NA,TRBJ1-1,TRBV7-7,CASSLVGLGDTEAFF,TGTGCTAGCAGCTTAGTGGGGCTGGGTGACACTGAAGCTTTCTTT
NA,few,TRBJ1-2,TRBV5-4,CASSYVEGLGYTF,TGTGCCAGCAGCTACGTCGAGGGGCTTGGCTACACCTTC
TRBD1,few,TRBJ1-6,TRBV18,CASSRTGYNSPLHF,TGTGCCAGCTCCCGGACAGGATATAATTCACCCCTCCACTTT